Listed below are T cell receptor beta chains from one sample, sequenced in a study of spatial heterogeneity in lung cancer. TCRdb independently ran MiXCR on the 5' RACE reads; one entry per CDR3 protein. The sample carries about 120,000 distinct CDR3 sequences, less than 15% recorded once. The material was PBMCs, obtained at follow-up. Receptors originate from a male donor with early-stage non-small cell lung cancer. The CDR3 runs from the conserved cysteine through the conserved F or W. D genes are given only for firm matches. Clone size is not always given. Where it is, it says once, few, many or a class for expanded clones.

TRBD1 TRBJ1-5 TRBV29-1 many TGCAGCGTTGAAGATGTGGGACAGGCTCAGCATTTT CSVEDVGQAQHF
TRBD1 TRBJ1-6 TRBV5-1 - TGCGCCAGCAGCGTAGGACAGGAGGTTTCACCCCTCCACTTT CASSVGQEVSPLHF
- TRBJ2-5 TRBV27 - TGTGCCAGCAGATCAGGGGCCCTGTACCAAGAGACCCAGTACTTC CASRSGALYQETQYF
- TRBJ2-3 TRBV12-3/TRBV12-4 - TGTGCCAGCAGTTTAGTATCCGGGTCCACAGATACGCAGTATTTT CASSLVSGSTDTQYF
- TRBJ2-5 TRBV5-1 few TGCGCCAGCAGCTTGGCGCCGGGGATACTAAGCCAAGAGACCCAGTACTTC CASSLAPGILSQETQYF
- TRBJ1-2 TRBV28 few TGTGCCAGTCCCCGGCTTTTGACAACCTATGGCTACACCTTC CASPRLLTTYGYTF
TRBD2 TRBJ2-1 TRBV25-1 - TGTGCCAGCAGTGCTCACCTAGCGGGGGTTTACAATGAGCAGTTCTTC CASSAHLAGVYNEQFF
- TRBJ1-1 TRBV7-8 - TGTGCCAGCAGCCCAGGACCCACTGAAGCTTTCTTT CASSPGPTEAFF
- TRBJ2-6 TRBV9 - TGTGCCAGCAGCCAAAGACAGGCGTTAAGCTCTGGGGCCAACGTCCTGACTTTC CASSQRQALSSGANVLTF
- TRBJ2-7 TRBV21-1 - TGTGCCAGCAGCAGCAGGGGAGTCTACGAGCAGTACTTC CASSSRGVYEQYF
- TRBJ1-2 TRBV30 many TGTGCCTGGAGTGTACAGAGGGGCAGTGGCTACACCTTC CAWSVQRGSGYTF
- TRBJ1-1 TRBV10-2 - TGCGCCAGCAGTGTCCGGACTTCCTCCGACACTGAAGCTTTCTTT CASSVRTSSDTEAFF
- TRBJ2-7 TRBV7-6 few TGTGCCAGCAGCTTAGCGATAGCGGCTACACTCCAACCCTACGAGCAGTACTTC CASSLAIAATLQPYEQYF
- TRBJ1-5 TRBV19 few TGTGCCAGTAGTACTGGGGGACGGCGCCAGCATTTT CASSTGGRRQHF
- TRBJ2-7 TRBV7-6 many TGTGCCAGCAGCGCACGGGAACTAGGCTCCTACGAGCAGTACTTC CASSARELGSYEQYF
- TRBJ2-5 TRBV6-5 - TGTGCCAGCAGGGGTTGGAAGGAGACCCAGTACTTC CASRGWKETQYF
- TRBJ1-4 TRBV20-1 many TGCAGTGCTAGAGCTGGAACCCGGGCGGAAAAACTGTTTTTT CSARAGTRAEKLFF
TRBD2 TRBJ2-3 TRBV7-2 - TGTGCCAGCGGGACTAGCGGGGGTGTAAATACGCAGTATTTT CASGTSGGVNTQYF
TRBD2 TRBJ2-2 TRBV7-9 - TGTGCCAGCAGTCCCCAGGAGCGGGGAATCATGACCGGGGAGCTGTTTTTT CASSPQERGIMTGELFF
- TRBJ2-1 TRBV20-1 few TGCAGTGCTAGAAAGGGGGGGCCGTACAATGAGCAGTTCTTC CSARKGGPYNEQFF
- TRBJ2-1 TRBV20-1 - TGCAGTGCTAGCGTGGGGAGCTCCTACAATGAGCAGTTCTTC CSASVGSSYNEQFF
- TRBJ1-5 TRBV24-1 many TGTGCCACCAGTGAAACTGAAGGTCAGCCCCAGCATTTT CATSETEGQPQHF
- TRBJ1-3 TRBV15 many TGTGCCACCGGGATTTACTCTGGAAACACCATATATTTT CATGIYSGNTIYF
- TRBJ1-1 TRBV29-1 - TGCAGCGCCTCGAAGGAGGGCGGAAGATACACTGAAGCTTTCTTT CSASKEGGRYTEAFF
- TRBJ1-1 TRBV14 many TGTGCCAGCAGCCAAGTTCACCCAGGGTCTGAAGCTTTCTTT CASSQVHPGSEAFF
TRBD1 TRBJ1-6 TRBV2 - TGTGCCAGCAGTGTCCGTGGGACAGGGGTGGGTTCACCCCTCCACTTT CASSVRGTGVGSPLHF
- TRBJ2-3 TRBV7-9 few TGTGCCAGCAGCTTAGACACCTATACGCAGTATTTT CASSLDTYTQYF
- TRBJ1-4 TRBV7-8 many TGTGCCAGCAGCTTGACCGCAACTAATGAAAAACTGTTTTTT CASSLTATNEKLFF
- TRBJ2-7 TRBV21-1 few TGTGCCACCAGGGACAGGGTCTACGAGCAGTACTTC CATRDRVYEQYF
- TRBJ2-1 TRBV27 many TGTGCCAGCGGAGGGCAGGGATCTTACAATGAGCAGTTCTTC CASGGQGSYNEQFF
TRBD1 TRBJ1-5 TRBV20-1 many TGCAGTGCTAGCGAGGACAGGGGTAATCAGCCCCAGCATTTT CSASEDRGNQPQHF
- TRBJ1-1 TRBV7-6 few TGTGCCAGCAGCTTAGGGGGAGGGAGGGCCCGGAGGACTGAAGCTTTCTTT CASSLGGGRARRTEAFF
- TRBJ2-1 TRBV7-9 many TGTGCCAGCAGCTTAGCGCGGAAAAGCTCCTACAATGAGCAGTTCTTC CASSLARKSSYNEQFF
- TRBJ2-1 TRBV28 few TGTGCCAGCAGCCCCCACAGGGCTACCTACAATGAGCAGTTCTTC CASSPHRATYNEQFF
- TRBJ1-2 TRBV20-1 many TGCAGTGCTAGAGATCAGGGCTATGGCTACACCTTC CSARDQGYGYTF
- TRBJ2-7 TRBV12-3/TRBV12-4 - TGTGCCAGCTCGAAGACGGAGACCTACGAGCAGTACTTC CASSKTETYEQYF
- TRBJ2-3 TRBV7-9 many TGTGCCAGCAGCAATTACCGGGACAACACAGATACGCAGTATTTT CASSNYRDNTDTQYF
TRBD1 TRBJ1-6 TRBV9 few TGTGCCAGCAGCGTCAGCAGGGGGAACTATAATTCACCCCTCCACTTT CASSVSRGNYNSPLHF
TRBD1 TRBJ2-1 TRBV7-9 - TGTGCCAGCAGCTACCATACAAGGGGGCCAATGAGGCAGTTCTTC CASSYHTRGPMRQFF
TRBD2 TRBJ2-7 TRBV6-1 few TGTGCCAGCAGATCGACTAGCGGGGGGCCCTACGAGCAGTACTTC CASRSTSGGPYEQYF
- TRBJ2-1 TRBV11-2 - TGTGCCAGCACTCCCCATACCTCCTACAATGAGCAGTTCTTC CASTPHTSYNEQFF
- TRBJ1-6 TRBV5-4 few TGTGCCAGCAGCTTGCTGACCCCAAAGAGTTCACCCCTCCACTTT CASSLLTPKSSPLHF
TRBD1 TRBJ2-3 TRBV20-1 many TGCAGTGCTCCGGACAGGAGACTCACAGATACGCAGTATTTT CSAPDRRLTDTQYF
- TRBJ1-1 TRBV5-6 many TGTGCCAGCAGCTTGATGCGGACTGAAGCTTTCTTT CASSLMRTEAFF
- TRBJ2-5 TRBV18 few TGTGCCAGCTCACCCGACAGGCCAGAGACCCAGTACTTC CASSPDRPETQYF
- TRBJ2-2 TRBV11-3 few TGTGCCAGCAGCTTTAACAGGGCGCCGTACGGGGAGCTGTTTTTT CASSFNRAPYGELFF
- TRBJ2-6 TRBV11-3 - TGTGCCAGCAGCTTAGATGGGGCCGCATTATCTGGGGCCAACGTCCTGACTTTC CASSLDGAALSGANVLTF